This is a list of T cell receptor beta chains from one sample in a study of T cell repertoires in cytomegalovirus infection. Each CDR3 protein is one row after TCRdb ran MiXCR on the reads. The data hold more than 150,000 distinct CDR3 sequences, with 23% observed a single time. What was sequenced was PBMCs. The receptors here all came from a human donor in good health (CMV status not recorded). Some clones in this sample may be carry-over from other donors' samples. The CDR3 runs from the conserved cysteine through the conserved F or W. Fields, in order: D gene, V gene, J gene, CDR3 protein. A D gene is named only where the DNA matches it firmly.

>TRBD2|TRBV28|TRBJ2-3
CASSFQTSPSTDTQYF
>-|TRBV27|TRBJ2-7
CASSRAVSYEQYF
>TRBD1|TRBV20-1|TRBJ2-7
CSAYQQGYEQYF
>-|TRBV10-3|TRBJ2-5
CAISEPRGAYQETQYF
>TRBD2|TRBV7-2|TRBJ2-3
CASSLAGRTDTQYF
>-|TRBV7-3|TRBJ2-2
CASSLGGQGPYTGELFF
>TRBD2|TRBV18|TRBJ2-5
CASSPPTSGTPWTQYF
>-|TRBV19|TRBJ2-1
CASSIAQDDDEQFF
>-|TRBV11-2|TRBJ1-2
CASSFVRTDGYTF
>TRBD1|TRBV11-3|TRBJ2-2
CASSLDRWDRGYTGELFF
>TRBD1|TRBV28|TRBJ1-2
CASRVTGQANYGYTF
>TRBD2|TRBV3-1|TRBJ2-3
CASSPNPVGLAGALSTGAQYF
>-|TRBV12-3/TRBV12-4|TRBJ2-6
CASSQGVGANVLTF
>TRBD1|TRBV2|TRBJ1-4
CASRQGASEEKLFF